This entry features one TCR beta chain sequence. Its antigen remains undetermined. One base away there is no much larger clone; base qualities are not given. In light of the paper, this sample's time point label describes: about 28 days (+/-7) after the second vaccine dose. AZD1222 recipients whose second dose came at about 4 weeks and those whose second dose came at about 12 weeks were combined into one group, since spike-specific TCR depth and breadth did not differ between the two schedules. Vaccinee samples came from UK trials COV001 and COV002, including a single-blind randomized controlled phase 2/3 trial of AZD1222 (ChAdOx1 nCoV-19) in healthy adults. For TCRbeta chain sequencing, PBMC samples from trial participants were taken at day 0 and at day 28 after the second dose. The CDR3 regions of human TCRbeta chains were analyzed by immunosequencing. In the paper's pipeline: Repertoire TCRs were checked for matches against a reference library of SARS-CoV-2-specific TCRs that had been generated using the MIRA antigen-specificity platform. Breadth meant the fraction of unique TCRs that were SARS-CoV-2-associated, whereas depth meant the fraction of total T cells that were SARS-CoV-2-associated. Using the MIRA data, every spike-specific TCR was mapped to the spike region that the TCR reacted to and assigned to either a CD4 or a CD8 class. Log10-transformed breadth and depth values were compared by one-way ANOVA with Sidak's multiple comparisons tests. TCRdb took this table from immuneACCESS and kept in-frame rearrangements with V and J called. Such tables lack part of the clones; where checked against another copy, unresolved V genes explain under half of the gap, and the rest is unexplained. V and J calls and clone size are as listed in that table; D and trimming were resolved from the DNA. The sample yields about 150,000 clones; 90% to 95% were counted once. Approximately 1.5% of the sample lies in the top ten.

The data are from a study of T cell responses to AZD1222 COVID-19 vaccine (dated by TCRdb to 2020 to 2022). About the full investigation: TCR sequencing was performed for over 230 trial participants, of whom approximately 200 were given two doses of AZD1222 and around 25 were given two doses of MenACWY control vaccine. Enrollment into the trials was organized by age into subgroups of 18-55, 56-69 and 70-plus years, and those subgroups contained approximately 160, 26 and 62 TCR-sequenced participants, respectively.

Overall study outcomes, separate from this receptor: No day 14 peak-response samples were available, so repertoires were characterized only after the peak T cell response. After two AZD1222 doses, spike-specific TCR breadth and depth were significantly higher than at day 0 and than in MenACWY recipients. Epitopes outside the regions mutated in the B.1.351 and B.1.1.7 variants were reportedly recognized by nearly half of the unique spike-specific TCRs. In the small 56-69-year group, the increase in depth fell short of significance, most likely because of low power. Conclusions about previously exposed vaccinees are limited because only six or seven AZD1222 recipients were SARS-CoV-2 seropositive at baseline. Participants were mostly white British, with more females than males. The authors suggested clonal diversity may have been underestimated. Vaccine-associated CD4 TCRs spanned the whole spike protein, with dominant responses in regions 160-218 and 743-854.

Reading the germline V gene gives CDR1 MDHEN and CDR2 SYDVKM. V is cut by 7 bases and J by 7 bases, and the space between the germline ends is 11 bases. CDR3 length: 12 amino acids, cysteine to phenylalanine. The entry retains the CDR3 DNA only, 36 bases that are in frame from base 1. The sequence was obtained from an adult who received the AZD1222 COVID-19 vaccine. The sequencing used peripheral blood, collected 28 days after the second AZD1222 dose. The chain is assembled from TRBV28 and TRBJ1-5; the best D guess is TRBD1, with 5 bases matching. This receptor has the CDR3 CASNPWGQPQHF. The DNA sequence follows: TGTGCCAGCAACCCCTGGGGCCAGCCCCAGCATTTT.